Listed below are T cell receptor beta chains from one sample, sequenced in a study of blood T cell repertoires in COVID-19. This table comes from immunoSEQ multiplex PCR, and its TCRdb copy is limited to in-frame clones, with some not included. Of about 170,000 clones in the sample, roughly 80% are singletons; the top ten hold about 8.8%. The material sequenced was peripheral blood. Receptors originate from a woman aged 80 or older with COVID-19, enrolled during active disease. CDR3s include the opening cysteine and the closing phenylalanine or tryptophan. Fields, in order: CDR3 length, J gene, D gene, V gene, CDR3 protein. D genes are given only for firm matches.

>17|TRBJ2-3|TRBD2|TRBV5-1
CASSSRGGGPSTDTQYF
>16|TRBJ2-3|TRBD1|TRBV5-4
CASSFGTGGPRDTQYF
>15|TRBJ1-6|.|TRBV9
CASSVGGSKNSPLHF
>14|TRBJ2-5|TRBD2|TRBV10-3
CAAGSGRAQETQYF
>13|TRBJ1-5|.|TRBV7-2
CASSPGTTQPQHF
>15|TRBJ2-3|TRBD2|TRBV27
CASSIGLAATDTQYF
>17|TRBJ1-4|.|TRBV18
CASSQSRGRGVGEKLFF
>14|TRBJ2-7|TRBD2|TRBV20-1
CSASHDSGSYEQYF
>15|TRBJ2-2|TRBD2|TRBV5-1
CASSSIAGGPGELFF
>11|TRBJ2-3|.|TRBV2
CASSTVDTQYF
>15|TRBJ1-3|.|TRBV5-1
CASSLGAGSGNTIYF
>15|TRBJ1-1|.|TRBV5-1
CASSLDPGGATEAFF
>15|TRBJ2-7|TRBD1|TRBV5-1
CASSSRQGYSYEQYF
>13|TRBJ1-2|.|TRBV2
CASRLQGPYGYTF
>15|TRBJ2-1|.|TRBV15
CATSRDLASYNEQFF
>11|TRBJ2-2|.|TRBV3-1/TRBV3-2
CASTRAGELFF
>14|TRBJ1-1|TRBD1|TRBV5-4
CASSLVRGQAEAFF
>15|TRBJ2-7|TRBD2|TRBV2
CASSGGLAGTYEQYF
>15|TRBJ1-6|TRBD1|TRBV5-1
CASSPQTGDNSPLHF
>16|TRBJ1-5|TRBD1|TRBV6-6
CASSFGTGSINQPQHF
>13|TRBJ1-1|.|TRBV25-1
CASSDYRDTEAFF
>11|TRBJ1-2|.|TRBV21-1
CASSKVPADTF
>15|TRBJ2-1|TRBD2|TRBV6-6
CASSYRRGENNEQFF
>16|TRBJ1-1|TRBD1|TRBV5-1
CASSLASGTANTEAFF
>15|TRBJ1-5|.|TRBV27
CASTKGAGSNQPQHF
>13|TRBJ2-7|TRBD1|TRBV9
CASSRAGGGEQYF
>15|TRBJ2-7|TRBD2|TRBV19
CASSPWAGGGEEQYF
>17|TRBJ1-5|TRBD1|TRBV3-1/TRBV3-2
CASSQGTGTSSNQPQHF
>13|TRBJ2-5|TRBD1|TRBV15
CATSRGQGETQYF
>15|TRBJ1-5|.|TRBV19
CASSPPSGGDQPQHF
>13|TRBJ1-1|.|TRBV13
CASSDQGNTEAFF
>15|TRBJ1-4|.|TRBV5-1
CASSLGGPQGEKLFF
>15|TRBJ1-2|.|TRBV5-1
CASSSSGAGIYGYTF
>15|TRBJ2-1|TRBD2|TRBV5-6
CASSLGGLAGSEQFF
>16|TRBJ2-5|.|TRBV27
CASGRMLATAQETQYF
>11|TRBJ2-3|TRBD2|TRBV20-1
CSARSSGRQYF
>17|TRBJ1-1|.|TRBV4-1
CASSHYWMGQRNTEAFF
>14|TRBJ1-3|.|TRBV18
CASSAGVAGNTIYF
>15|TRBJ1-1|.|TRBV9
CASSPLIGGNTEAFF
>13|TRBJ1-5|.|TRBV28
CASSEVRDQPQHF
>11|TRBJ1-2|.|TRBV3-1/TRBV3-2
CASSPSYGYTF
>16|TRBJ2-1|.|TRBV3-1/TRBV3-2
CASTFHGVSSYNEQFF
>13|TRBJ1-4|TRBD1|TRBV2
CASAGTGWEKLFF
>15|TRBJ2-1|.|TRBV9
CASSVTGSPSNEQFF
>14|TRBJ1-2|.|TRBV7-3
CASRPTPQSYGYTF
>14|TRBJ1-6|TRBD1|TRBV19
CASRDGQGGSPLHF